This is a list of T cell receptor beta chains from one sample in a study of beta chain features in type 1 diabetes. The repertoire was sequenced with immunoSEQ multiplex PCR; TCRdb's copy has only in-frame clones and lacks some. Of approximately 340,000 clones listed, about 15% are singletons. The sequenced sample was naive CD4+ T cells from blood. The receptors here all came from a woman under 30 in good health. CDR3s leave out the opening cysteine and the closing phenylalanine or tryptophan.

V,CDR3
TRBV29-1,SANRGGYQETQY
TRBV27,ASSHAATSTYNEQF
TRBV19,ASRLARSTDTQY
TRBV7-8,ASSLRDRGLGGQF
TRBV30,AWAGEETQY
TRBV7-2,ASRVLGAPVLNEQF
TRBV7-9,ASSLGELQGKNDEQF
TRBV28,ASSPTSGRLEQY
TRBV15,ATRTDRAPNQPQH
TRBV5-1,ASSSSIAGGWNEQF
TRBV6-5,ASSTTSGSWYEQF
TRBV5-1,ASSWGPSQETQY
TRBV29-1,SVGGQGRTEAF
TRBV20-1,SAETGREQY
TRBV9,ASSAKGLPSTDTQY
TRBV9,ASSAPLSSYEQY
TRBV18,ASSPTGRETQY
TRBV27,ASSSFKQGPETQY
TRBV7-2,ASSLGAGGPRDEQF
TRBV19,ASSIMGQRQETQY
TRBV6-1,ATISGTSGAHEQF
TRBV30,ACLNGLAGAGELF
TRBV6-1,ASSGWRGPSYEQY
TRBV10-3,AISETSALHEQY
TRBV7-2,ASSLGLANTGELF
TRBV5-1,ASSLGVARRVSYEQY
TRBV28,ASRKRIGTGQNIQY
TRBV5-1,ASSSRGSLYQETQY
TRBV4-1,ASSQDLTLTDTQY
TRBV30,AWRGTGKVNGYT
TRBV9,ASSVDVGGTEAF
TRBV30,AWTTGNTEAF
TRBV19,ASSMTQDYGYT
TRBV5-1,ASRPTGLAGVYEQY
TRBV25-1,ASSETAGTPNTGELF
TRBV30,AWSIARPQY
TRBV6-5,ASSYSRADTQY
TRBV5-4,ASSLAGTNYNEQF
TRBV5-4,ASSLAPGLGLAGELF
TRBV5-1,ASSLGLAGGYSYNEQF
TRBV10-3,AISGTSGHNEQF
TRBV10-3,AIEAGQGIDEQY
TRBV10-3,ATGTGGFYEQY
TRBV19,ASSILSDYGYT
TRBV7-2,ASSPFPTGGVGNGYT
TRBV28,ASRRHPYEQY
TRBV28,ASSPFRYEQY
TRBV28,ASSPRGNRLAENTDTQY
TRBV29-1,SVTMGTTGYSNQPQH
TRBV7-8,ASSSEGTLTTNEKLF
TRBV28,ASSLGLETQY
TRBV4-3,ASSQEPGVQADTQY
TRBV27,ASSRRTGNTEAF
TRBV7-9,ASSAQSFGGSFGAGELF
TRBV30,AWTSGSYEQY
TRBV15,ATSRDQGDQPQH
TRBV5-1,ASQGLSGSYNEQF
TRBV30,ARSSGRLQETQY